The next 14 T cell receptor beta chains were all read from a single sample in a study of T cell responses to AZD1222 COVID-19 vaccine. Assay used: immunoSEQ multiplex PCR; TCRdb lists only in-frame clones, some missing. The sample consists of about 78,000 clones, roughly 90% of them appearing once. The sequences come from peripheral blood, collected 28 days after the second AZD1222 dose. The receptor set was obtained from an adult who received the AZD1222 COVID-19 vaccine.

The chain links TRBV11-1 to TRBJ2-7; D remains unclear. Germline V gene lookup returns CDR1 SGHAT and CDR2 FQDESV (reference sequence). CDR3 length: 12 residues. Trimming took off 4 bases at V and 1 base at J, with 5 bases between the two ends. As DNA, the CDR3 is TGTGCCAGCAGCTCTGGATCCTACGAGCAGTACTTC. As protein: CASSSGSYEQYF.

The chain links TRBV12-5 to TRBJ1-1; D is ambiguous. V shed 1 base and J shed 2 bases, with 5 bases lying between them. The CDR3 length is 13 residues. CDR1 is LGHNT, CDR2 FRNRAP, per germline. DNA for the CDR3: TGTGCTAGTGGTTTGGCTTCAAACACTGAAGCTTTCTTT. Translation: CASGLASNTEAFF. The full variable domain, its missing parts supplied by reference TRBV12-5 and TRBJ1-1, is DARVTQTPRHKVTEMGQEVTMRCQPILGHNTVFWYRQTMMQGLELLAYFRNRAPLDDSGMPKDRFSAEMPDATLATLKIQPSEPRDSAVYFCASGLASNTEAFFGQGTRLTVV.

This clone appeared a single time. The chain recombines TRBV24-1 with TRBJ1-6; maybe TRBD1 (5 bases). The CDR3 has 13 amino acids. The V and J ends lost 3 bases and 12 bases respectively, with 11 bases between them. The germline CDR1 and CDR2 sequences are KGHDR and SFDVKD. The CDR3 sequence is CATSDGRGVPLHF. Here the CDR3 DNA reads TGTGCCACCAGTGATGGTCGGGGCGTACCCCTCCACTTT.

This clone was detected once. The rearrangement joins TRBV7-8 to TRBJ2-5; TRBD2 might be the D (6 bases). CDR3 size: 16 residues. V gave up 1 base and J gave up 1 base, with 13 bases separating them. Germline CDR1 is SGHVS and CDR2 is FQNEAQ. The CDR3 DNA sequence: TGTGCCAGCAGCTTAGTGGGTAGCGGAGCCCAAGAGACCCAGTACTTC. Protein product: CASSLVGSGAQETQYF.

Here the CDR3 reads CASSIAASGDIQYF. The CDR3 DNA follows: TGTGCCAGTAGTATAGCTGCCTCTGGGGACATTCAGTACTTC. V gene TRBV19 combines with J gene TRBJ2-4; D is unclear. Germline lookup yields CDR1 LNHDA and CDR2 SQIVND (reference sequence). This CDR3 region has 14 residues. V was cut by 1 base and J by 8 bases, with 12 bases left in between.

V gene TRBV10-3 combines with J gene TRBJ2-3; 7 bases fit TRBD1. V lost 2 bases and J lost 4; bases outside the gene matches: 9. Looked up from germline, CDR1 is ENHRY and CDR2 is SYGVKD. This CDR3 region has 16 residues. The CDR3 sequence is CAISEPRGQEADTQYF. Here the CDR3 DNA reads TGTGCCATCAGTGAGCCAAGGGGGCAGGAGGCAGATACGCAGTATTTT.

This rearrangement joins TRBV4-1 to TRBJ1-2; 8 nucleotides line up with TRBD1. The V segment lost 2 bases and the J segment 4 bases; nucleotides outside the gene matches: 9. This CDR3 has 16 amino acids. The germline V gene has CDR1 MGHRA and CDR2 YSYEKL. The CDR3 nucleotides read TGCGCCAGCAGCCAACCAAGACAGGGGAGGCCCTATGGCTACACCTTC. Translation gives CASSQPRQGRPYGYTF.

This clone showed up just once. This chain uses TRBV7-9 with TRBJ1-1; perhaps TRBD1 as D (5 bases). Per germline, CDR1 SEHNR and CDR2 FQNEAQ (reference sequence). V was clipped by 4 bases and J by 1 base, with 7 bases between them. The CDR3 covers 13 residues. CDR3 amino acids: CASSSQGNTEAFF. The CDR3 DNA is TGTGCCAGCAGCTCGCAGGGGAACACTGAAGCTTTCTTT.

The V gene is TRBV12-3 or TRBV12-4, the J gene TRBJ1-5; D not resolved. The CDR3 has 13 residues. The V end lost 7 bases, the J end lost 4 bases, and 11 bases lay between the germline ends. The CDR3: CASKDGRNQPQHF. In nucleotides, the CDR3 is TGTGCCAGCAAGGACGGGCGGAATCAGCCCCAGCATTTT.

The chain has TRBV30 and TRBJ2-7; a possible D gene is TRBD2 (5 bases). Trimming took 1 base from V and 7 from J, leaving 11 bases between them. The CDR3 covers 12 residues. Germline loops: CDR1 GTSNPN, CDR2 SVGIG (reference sequence). The CDR3 reads CAWSESWREQYF. The CDR3 DNA reads TGTGCCTGGAGTGAGTCTTGGAGGGAGCAGTACTTC.

As regards this clone: This same CDR3 is encoded by further DNA sequences in the sample. The chain joins TRBV5-1 to TRBJ2-3, with D possibly matching TRBD1 (5 bases). The V gene's germline CDR1 is SGHRS and CDR2 YFSETQ. CDR3 size: 14 residues. Trimming took 0 bases from V and 4 from J, leaving 9 bases between them. CDR3 sequence: CASSLEGWADTQYF. CDR3 DNA sequence: TGCGCCAGCAGCTTGGAGGGGTGGGCAGATACGCAGTATTTT.

This sequence joins TRBV7-8 and TRBJ1-1; possibly TRBD1 for D (5 bases). The CDR3 spans 13 residues. V was trimmed by 5 bases and J by 5 bases, leaving 12 bases between them. Germline CDR1 reads SGHVS; CDR2 reads FQNEAQ. The CDR3, as DNA: TGTGCCAGCAGCAACTCGGGGGTTACTGAAGCTTTCTTT. Its translation is CASSNSGVTEAFF.

The V and J genes are TRBV20-1 and TRBJ1-1, with D uncertain. This CDR3 spans 11 amino acids. CDR1 is DFQATT and CDR2 is SNEGSKA in the germline V gene (reference sequence). V lost 2 bases to trimming and J lost 6 bases, with 7 bases between them. CDR3 in amino acids: CSARYVPEAFF. CDR3 bases: TGCAGTGCTAGATATGTACCTGAAGCTTTCTTT.

CDR3 sequence (DNA): TGTGCCATCAGTGAATATTTGGACAGGTCGGATAATTCACCCCTCCACTTT. The encoded protein is CAISEYLDRSDNSPLHF. The rearrangement joins TRBV10-3 to TRBJ1-6; 7 bases agree with TRBD1. Losses at the gene ends were 3 bases for V and 5 bases for J; bases not matched to a gene: 10. CDR1 is ENHRY and CDR2 is SYGVKD in the germline V gene. The CDR3 has 17 amino acids.